This record looks at one T cell receptor (beta chain) sequence and its context. Its antigen is not known. The data stem from a study of beta chain features in type 1 diabetes. Study-wide results and caveats: PCR may have favored shorter templates equally in patients and controls. People with Type 1 diabetes carried modestly yet significantly shorter TCRB CDR3s in all four CD4+ subsets.

Expressed TCRB transcripts were sequenced because the entire RNA isolate underwent reverse transcription. Assay: immunoSEQ multiplex PCR; the TCRdb copy retains only in-frame clones and omits some. The data contain 300,000 to 350,000 clones, roughly 12% of them seen just once; the ten biggest clones take up nearly 0.015%. Germline CDR1 is SEHNR and CDR2 is FQNEAQ (reference sequence). CDR3 length: 14 amino acids. V shed 0 bases and J shed 0 bases, with 6 bases lying between them. V usage is TRBV7-9 and J usage is TRBJ2-7, with D maybe TRBD2 (6 bases). The source material was naive CD4+ T cells from blood. This TCR was recovered from a woman aged 18-30 years with type 1 diabetes. The CDR3 is CASSLAGSSYEQYF. CDR3 nucleotide sequence: TGTGCCAGCAGCTTAGCCGGGAGCTCCTACGAGCAGTACTTC. Filled out from reference TRBV7-9 and TRBJ2-7, the complete variable domain reads DTGVSQNPRHKITKRGQNVTFRCDPISEHNRLYWYRQTLGQGPEFLTYFQNEAQLEKSRLLSDRFSAERPKGSFSTLEIQRTEQGDSAMYLCASSLAGSSYEQYFGPGTRLTVT.